The 3 T cell receptor beta chains in this list originate from one sample, sequenced in a study of cytomegalovirus exposure and HLA in healthy donors. PCR employed 60 Vbeta and 13 Jbeta primers. The method was immunoSEQ multiplex PCR; TCRdb's version includes in-frame clones alone and lacks a portion of them. The sample yields 80,000 to 95,000 clones, 63% seen once. The sample taken for sequencing was PBMCs. These receptors were collected from a woman between 25 and 40 years old in good health and CMV-seronegative.

The DNA of the CDR3 is TGTGCCAGCTCACCAAGGACTAGCGGGACGACCGGGGAGCTGTTTTTT. Translated: CASSPRTSGTTGELFF. The chain carries TRBV18 and TRBJ2-2; 12 nucleotides line up with TRBD2. The junction had 3 bases not matched to a gene; V was cut back by 2 bases and J by 5 bases. There are 16 residues in the CDR3. Germline V gives CDR1 KGHSH, CDR2 LQKENI.

The V and J genes are TRBV6-5 and TRBJ1-2; D may be TRBD1 (6 bases). This CDR3 comprises 16 residues. Deletions cut 4 bases from V and 2 bases from J, with 17 bases between. CDR1 and CDR2 (germline): MNHEY, SVGAGI. CDR3 loop: CASSFLLTGGNYGYTF. The DNA for the CDR3 is TGTGCCAGCAGTTTCCTTTTGACAGGCGGAAACTATGGCTACACCTTC.

The V gene is TRBV9, the J gene TRBJ2-1, with 9 bases lining up with TRBD1. The length of the CDR3 is 16 residues. The germline V gene encodes CDR1 SGDLS and CDR2 YYNGEE. The trim removed 4 bases at V and 2 bases at J, leaving 7 bases unmatched. Here the CDR3 DNA reads TGTGCCAGCAGCCCTTGGACAGGGGAAACCTACAATGAGCAGTTCTTC. Protein product: CASSPWTGETYNEQFF.